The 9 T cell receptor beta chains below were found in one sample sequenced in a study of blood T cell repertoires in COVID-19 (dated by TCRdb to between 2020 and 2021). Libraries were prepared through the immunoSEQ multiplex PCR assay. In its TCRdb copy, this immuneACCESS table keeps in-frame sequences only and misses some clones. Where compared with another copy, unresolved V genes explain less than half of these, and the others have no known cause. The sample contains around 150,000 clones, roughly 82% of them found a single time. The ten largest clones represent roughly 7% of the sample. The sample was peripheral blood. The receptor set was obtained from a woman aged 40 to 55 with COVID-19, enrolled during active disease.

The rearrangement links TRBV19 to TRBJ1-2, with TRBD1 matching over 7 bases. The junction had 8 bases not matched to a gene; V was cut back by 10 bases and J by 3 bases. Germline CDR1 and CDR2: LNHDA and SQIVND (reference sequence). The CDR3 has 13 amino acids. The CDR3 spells CATDSDRDYGYTF. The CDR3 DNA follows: TGTGCCACCGACTCCGACAGGGACTATGGCTACACCTTC.

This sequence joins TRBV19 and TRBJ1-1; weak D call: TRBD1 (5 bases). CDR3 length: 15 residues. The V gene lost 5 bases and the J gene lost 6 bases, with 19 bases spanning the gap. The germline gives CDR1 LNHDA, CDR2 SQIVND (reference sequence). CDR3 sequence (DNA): TGTGCCAGTAGTTCGGGGATGGGGGGGAGTGCTGAAGCTTTCTTT. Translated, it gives CASSSGMGGSAEAFF. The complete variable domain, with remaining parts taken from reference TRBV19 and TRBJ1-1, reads DGGITQSPKYLFRKEGQNVTLSCEQNLNHDAMYWYRQDPGQGLRLIYYSQIVNDFQKGDIAEGYSVSREKKESFPLTVTSAQKNPTAFYLCASSSGMGGSAEAFFGQGTRLTVV.

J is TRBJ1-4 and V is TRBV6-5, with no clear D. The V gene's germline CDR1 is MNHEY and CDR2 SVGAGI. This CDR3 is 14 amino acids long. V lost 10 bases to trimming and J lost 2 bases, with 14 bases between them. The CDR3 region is CAISPRSTNEKLFF. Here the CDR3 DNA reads TGTGCCATCAGCCCCCGGTCTACTAATGAAAAACTGTTTTTT.

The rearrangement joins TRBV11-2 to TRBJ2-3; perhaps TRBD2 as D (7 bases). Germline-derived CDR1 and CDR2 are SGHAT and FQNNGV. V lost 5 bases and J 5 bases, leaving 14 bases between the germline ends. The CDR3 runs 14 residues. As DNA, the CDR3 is TGTGCCAGCAGCCAGGTGGGGGGGCGAGATACGCAGTATTTT. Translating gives CASSQVGGRDTQYF.

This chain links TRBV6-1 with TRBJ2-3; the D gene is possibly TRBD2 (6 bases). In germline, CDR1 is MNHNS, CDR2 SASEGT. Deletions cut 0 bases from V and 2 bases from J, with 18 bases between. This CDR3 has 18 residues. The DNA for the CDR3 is TGTGCCAGCAGTGAAGCATCCCCGGTTGCGGGGTCCACAGATACGCAGTATTTT. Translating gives CASSEASPVAGSTDTQYF.

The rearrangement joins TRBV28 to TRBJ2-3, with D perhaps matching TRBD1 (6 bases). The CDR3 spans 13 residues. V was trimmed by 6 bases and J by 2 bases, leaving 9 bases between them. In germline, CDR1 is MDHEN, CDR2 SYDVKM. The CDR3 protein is CASRYRDTDTQYF. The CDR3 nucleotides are TGTGCCAGCAGGTACAGGGACACAGATACGCAGTATTTT.

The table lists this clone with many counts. The CDR3 DNA sequence: TGTGCCACCAGCCTCCTGGCGGGAGTCAATCAGCCCCAGCATTTT. Translation: CATSLLAGVNQPQHF. The genes are TRBV15 and TRBJ1-5; no clear D. Germline loops: CDR1 LNHNV, CDR2 YYDKDF (reference sequence). Between the trimmed V and J ends, which lost 5 bases and 3 bases, there was a span of 14 bases. CDR3 length equals 15 residues.

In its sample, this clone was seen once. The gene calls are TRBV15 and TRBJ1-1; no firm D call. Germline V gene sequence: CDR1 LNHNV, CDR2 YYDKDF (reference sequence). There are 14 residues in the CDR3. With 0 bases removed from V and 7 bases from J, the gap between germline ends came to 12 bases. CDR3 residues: CATSRDGASGEAFF. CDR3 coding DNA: TGTGCCACCAGCAGAGATGGTGCGTCCGGTGAAGCTTTCTTT. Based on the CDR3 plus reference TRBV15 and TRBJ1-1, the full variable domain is DAMVIQNPRYQVTQFGKPVTLSCSQTLNHNVMYWYQQKSSQAPKLLFHYYDKDFNNEADTPDNFQSRRPNTSFCFLDIRSPGLGDTAMYLCATSRDGASGEAFFGQGTRLTVV.

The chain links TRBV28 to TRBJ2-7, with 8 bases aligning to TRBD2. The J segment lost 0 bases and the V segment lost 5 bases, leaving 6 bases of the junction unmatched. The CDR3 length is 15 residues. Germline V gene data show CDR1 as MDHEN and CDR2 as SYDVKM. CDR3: CASSTPGGLSYEQYF. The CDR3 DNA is TGTGCCAGCAGTACTCCGGGGGGGCTCTCCTACGAGCAGTACTTC.